Listed here is a single T cell receptor beta chain. The record originates from a study of T cell responses to AZD1222 COVID-19 vaccine. Repertoires were generated with immunoSEQ multiplex PCR, while TCRdb's copy carries only in-frame clones and drops some. The sample lists 140,000 to 150,000 clones; 91% were seen once. Germline lookup yields CDR1 SGHVS and CDR2 FQNEAQ. V shed 4 bases, J shed 3 bases, and the junction held 5 bases outside the gene matches. This CDR3 comprises 14 residues. The TCR comes from an adult who received the AZD1222 COVID-19 vaccine. The chain carries TRBV7-8 and TRBJ2-7; TRBD1 agrees at 8 bases. The specimen comprised peripheral blood, sampled 28 days after the second AZD1222 dose. CDR3 sequence (DNA): TGTGCCAGCAGCTGGGGGGACAGGAACTACGAGCAGTACTTC. Encoded protein: CASSWGDRNYEQYF.